Listed below are T cell receptor beta chains from one sample, sequenced in a study of control samples from healthy donors and cancer patients. TCRdb's table, derived via immunoSEQ multiplex PCR, lists solely in-frame clones and lacks some. The sample lists 22,000 or so clones, roughly 91% occurring once. The sample was PBMCs. These receptors all come from a woman aged 60 to 75 with head and neck cancer. The CDR3 runs from the conserved cysteine through the conserved F or W. Each record gives: V gene, clone size, J gene, D gene, CDR3 DNA, CDR3 protein. The D gene is left open where the match is weak. The size of a clone is reported for some rows only, either as once, few or many, or as a class for expanded clones.

v_call: TRBV18
clone_size: NA
j_call: TRBJ2-7
d_call: NA
cdr3_nt: TGTGCCAGCTCATCACCCCTTTCGGGGCCTCACCCCTACGAGCAGTACTTC
cdr3_aa: CASSSPLSGPHPYEQYF

v_call: TRBV15
clone_size: NA
j_call: TRBJ2-2
d_call: TRBD1
cdr3_nt: TGTGCCACCAGCAGAAGACAGGGTGGCGGGGAGCTGTTTTTT
cdr3_aa: CATSRRQGGGELFF

v_call: TRBV7-9
clone_size: NA
j_call: TRBJ1-1
d_call: NA
cdr3_nt: TGTGCCAGCAGCCCCAGGGCCACTGAAGCTTTCTTT
cdr3_aa: CASSPRATEAFF

v_call: TRBV7-3
clone_size: NA
j_call: TRBJ2-3
d_call: NA
cdr3_nt: TGTGCCAGCAGCTTCCGGGGGGCGCCTAAAGATACGCAGTATTTT
cdr3_aa: CASSFRGAPKDTQYF

v_call: TRBV2
clone_size: NA
j_call: TRBJ2-7
d_call: NA
cdr3_nt: TGTGCCAGCAGTCCGAGGCAGGGATCAGACGAGCAGTACTTC
cdr3_aa: CASSPRQGSDEQYF

v_call: TRBV9
clone_size: NA
j_call: TRBJ1-1
d_call: NA
cdr3_nt: TGTGCCAGCAGCGTAGGGGGCAGCATGAACACTGAAGCTTTCTTT
cdr3_aa: CASSVGGSMNTEAFF

v_call: TRBV5-5
clone_size: NA
j_call: TRBJ2-1
d_call: NA
cdr3_nt: TGTGCCAGCAGCTTGGGAGGTCGTAGCTCCTACAATGAGCAGTTCTTC
cdr3_aa: CASSLGGRSSYNEQFF

v_call: TRBV6-5
clone_size: NA
j_call: TRBJ1-4
d_call: NA
cdr3_nt: TGTGCCAGCAGTTACTGGGAGAATGAAAAACTGTTTTTT
cdr3_aa: CASSYWENEKLFF

v_call: TRBV9
clone_size: NA
j_call: TRBJ1-1
d_call: NA
cdr3_nt: TGTGCCAGCAGCGTAGGGCTAGGGAACACTGAAGCTTTCTTT
cdr3_aa: CASSVGLGNTEAFF

v_call: TRBV5-6
clone_size: once
j_call: TRBJ2-7
d_call: TRBD1
cdr3_nt: TGTGCCAGCAGCCCGACAGGGTTCTACGAGCAGTACTTC
cdr3_aa: CASSPTGFYEQYF

v_call: TRBV5-1
clone_size: NA
j_call: TRBJ1-1
d_call: NA
cdr3_nt: TGCGCCAGCAGCAGGGGATGGATGAACACTGAAGCTTTCTTT
cdr3_aa: CASSRGWMNTEAFF

v_call: TRBV30
clone_size: NA
j_call: TRBJ1-6
d_call: NA
cdr3_nt: TGTGCCTGGAAAGCGGGACATAATTCACCCCTCCACTTT
cdr3_aa: CAWKAGHNSPLHF

v_call: TRBV27
clone_size: NA
j_call: TRBJ1-1
d_call: NA
cdr3_nt: TGTGCCAGCAGTTTAAGGGTCGGGGACACTGAAGCTTTCTTT
cdr3_aa: CASSLRVGDTEAFF

v_call: TRBV3-1/TRBV3-2
clone_size: NA
j_call: TRBJ2-2
d_call: NA
cdr3_nt: TGTGCCAGCAGCTTCCCGGGGGCAGGGGGCACCGGGGAGCTGTTTTTT
cdr3_aa: CASSFPGAGGTGELFF

v_call: TRBV10-3
clone_size: NA
j_call: TRBJ1-2
d_call: NA
cdr3_nt: TGTGCCATACACGGGGGACGGCAAAACTATGGCTACACCTTC
cdr3_aa: CAIHGGRQNYGYTF

v_call: TRBV11-2
clone_size: once
j_call: TRBJ1-2
d_call: NA
cdr3_nt: TGTGCCAGCAGCCGGGATGTAGGGGGCTACACCTTC
cdr3_aa: CASSRDVGGYTF

v_call: TRBV5-4
clone_size: NA
j_call: TRBJ2-4
d_call: NA
cdr3_nt: TGTGCCAGCAGCTTAAAGGGGGTTTCTAGCAGGGTAGCCAAAAACATTCAGTACTTC
cdr3_aa: CASSLKGVSSRVAKNIQYF

v_call: TRBV7-3
clone_size: NA
j_call: TRBJ1-2
d_call: NA
cdr3_nt: TGTGCCAGCAGCTTAGGGGACTCCAACTATGGCTACACCTTC
cdr3_aa: CASSLGDSNYGYTF

v_call: TRBV3-1/TRBV3-2
clone_size: medium-sized
j_call: TRBJ2-6
d_call: TRBD1
cdr3_nt: TGTGCCAGCAGCCCCAGGGGGCCTGGGGCCAACGTCCTGACTTTC
cdr3_aa: CASSPRGPGANVLTF

v_call: TRBV5-1
clone_size: NA
j_call: TRBJ2-3
d_call: TRBD2
cdr3_nt: TGCGCCAGCAGCTTGGGACTAGCGGGCACAGATACGCAGTATTTT
cdr3_aa: CASSLGLAGTDTQYF